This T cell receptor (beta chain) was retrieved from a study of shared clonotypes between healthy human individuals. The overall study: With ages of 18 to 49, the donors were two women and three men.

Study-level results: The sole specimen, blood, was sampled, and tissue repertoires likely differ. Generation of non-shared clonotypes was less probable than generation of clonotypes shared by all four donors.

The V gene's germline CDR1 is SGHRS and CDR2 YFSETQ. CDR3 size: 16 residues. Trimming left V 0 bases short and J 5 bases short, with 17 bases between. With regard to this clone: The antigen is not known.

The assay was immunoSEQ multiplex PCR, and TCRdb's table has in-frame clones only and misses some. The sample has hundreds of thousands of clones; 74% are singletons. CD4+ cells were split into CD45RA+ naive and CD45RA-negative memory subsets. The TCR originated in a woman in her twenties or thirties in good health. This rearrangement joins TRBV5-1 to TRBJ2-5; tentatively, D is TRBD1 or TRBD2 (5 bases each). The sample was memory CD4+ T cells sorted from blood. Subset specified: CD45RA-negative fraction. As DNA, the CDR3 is TGCGCCAGCAGCTTGGCGCTTGGGGGTTCGGGGGAGACCCAGTACTTC. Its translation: CASSLALGGSGETQYF. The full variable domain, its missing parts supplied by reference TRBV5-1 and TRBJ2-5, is KAGVTQTPRYLIKTRGQQVTLSCSPISGHRSVSWYQQTPGQGLQFLFEYFSETQRNKGNFPGRFSGRQFSNSRSEMNVSTLELGDSALYLCASSLALGGSGETQYFGPGTRLLVL.